This TCR beta chain was captured by sequencing in a study of a mutant IDH1 vaccine in newly diagnosed glioma. At the level of the study: Sex distribution of treated patients was approximately 60% male and about 38% female; mean age was around 40 years. Earlier therapy was either radiotherapy, temozolomide, or both, and most got both.

Time point: week 11, during vaccination. Each vaccine dose was 300 ug of mutant IDH1 20-mer peptide, with topical imiquimod. Newly diagnosed WHO grade 3 or 4 IDH1-mutant, ATRX-lost astrocytomas were identified in the donors. Comment on this clone: The antigen is unknown.

General observations from the study: Whatever changes occurred in top peripheral T cell clonotypes seemed unrelated to pseudoprogression.

The V segment lost 3 bases and the J segment 5 bases; nucleotides outside the gene matches: 2. Germline lookup yields CDR1 SGHTA and CDR2 FQGNSA. This CDR3 has 14 residues. Profiling relied on immunoSEQ multiplex PCR, and the TCRdb table lists in-frame clones only, not all of them. The profile covers about 62,000 clones, with around 89% appearing a single time and 1.5% to 2.5% taken by the ten largest. The receptor was derived from a man in his forties with glioma. The input for sequencing was PBMCs, taken from a glioma patient whose treatment included an IDH1 peptide vaccine. This sequence joins TRBV7-2 and TRBJ2-2, with 8 nucleotides matching TRBD1. The CDR3 loop reads CASSFNRGTGELFF. The CDR3 nucleotides are TGTGCCAGCAGCTTCAACAGGGGGACCGGGGAGCTGTTTTTT.